Listed here are 7 T cell receptor beta chains from one sample, sequenced in a study of shared clonotypes between healthy human individuals (TCRdb year 2020). CD8 naive samples were CD45RO-negative cells positively selected for CCR7, giving a CD45RA+CCR7+ population that excluded TemRA cells. Library preparation used the immunoSEQ multiplex PCR assay. Drawn from immuneACCESS, this table holds only the in-frame rearrangements with V and J called that TCRdb kept. Clones are partly lost; checked studies trace under half to an unresolved V gene and leave the rest unexplained. The table for this sample lists some 600,000 clones; approximately 96% of them were counted only once. The ten largest clones represent around 0.1% of the sample. Sequenced: naive CD8+ T cells sorted from blood. The cell subset or site label, as the study defines it: CD45RA+CCR7+. The receptors here all came from a woman between 25 and 40 years old in good health.

This clone was counted once. This chain connects TRBV13 to TRBJ2-3; 10 bases match TRBD2. Germline lookup yields CDR1 PRHDT and CDR2 FYEKMQ (reference sequence). The junction had 12 bases not matched to a gene; V was cut back by 5 bases and J by 4 bases. The CDR3 runs 17 residues. The CDR3, as DNA: TGTGCCAGCAGCCTTACTCCCAGCGGGAGGGCCCCAGATACGCAGTATTTT. This gives the protein CASSLTPSGRAPDTQYF.

This clone has only one observation. The chain uses TRBV4-1 and TRBJ1-2; no definite D call. The V end was cut by 0 bases, the J end by 6 bases, with 5 bases between. The germline gives CDR1 MGHRA, CDR2 YSYEKL. The CDR3 loop spans 12 amino acids. Written as DNA, the CDR3 is TGCGCCAGCAGCCAAGAAGGTGATGGCTACACCTTC. Protein sequence: CASSQEGDGYTF.

The chain employs TRBV16 and TRBJ2-2, with D possibly matching TRBD1 (8 bases). The CDR3 extends over 14 amino acids. CDR1 is KGHSY, CDR2 FQNENV, per germline. The V end lost 10 bases, the J end lost 1 base, and 13 bases lay between the germline ends. Here the CDR3 DNA reads TGTGCCATGAGCGGGACAGGGAACACCGGGGAGCTGTTTTTT. Amino acid sequence: CAMSGTGNTGELFF.

The chain combines TRBV5-1 with TRBJ2-7, with TRBD1 as a possible D gene (5 bases). This CDR3 has 15 amino acids. V was cut by 0 bases and J by 4 bases, with 14 bases left in between. CDR1 and CDR2 (germline): SGHRS, YFSETQ. The CDR3 protein is CASSLDHDRIYEQYF. CDR3 nucleotide sequence: TGCGCCAGCAGCTTGGATCATGACAGAATTTACGAGCAGTACTTC.

The chain recombines TRBV2 with TRBJ2-1, with D unclear. The V end was cut by 5 bases, the J end by 8 bases, with 7 bases between. This CDR3 has 11 residues. Germline lookup yields CDR1 SNHLY and CDR2 FYNNEI. The CDR3 DNA follows: TGTGCCAGCAGTAACCTGGATGAGCAGTTCTTC. Its protein product is CASSNLDEQFF.

V gene TRBV5-6 combines with J gene TRBJ2-7; weak D call: TRBD1 (5 bases). The CDR3 is made up of 13 amino acids. Trimming took off 7 bases at V and 2 bases at J, with 13 bases between the two ends. Germline V gene data show CDR1 as SGHDT and CDR2 as YYEEEE. CDR3 residues: CASGVGLTYEQYF. Here the CDR3 DNA reads TGTGCCAGCGGCGTGGGGCTAACCTACGAGCAGTACTTC.

The V gene is TRBV4-1, the J gene TRBJ2-5; TRBD2 matches at 11 bases. The end of the DNA aligns better with TRBJ2-7, so the J call may be wrong. The CDR3 extends over 15 amino acids. Germline values: CDR1 MGHRA, CDR2 YSYEKL. In nucleotides, the CDR3 is TGCGCCAGCAAACAACGACTAGCGGGAACCTACGAGCAGTACTTC. Protein sequence: CASKQRLAGTYEQYF.